Listed below are T cell receptor beta chains from one sample, sequenced in a study of shared clonotypes between healthy human individuals. TCRdb's table, derived via immunoSEQ multiplex PCR, lists solely in-frame clones and lacks some. The table lists about 2.1 million clones, under 95% of them singletons. The sequenced material came from naive CD8+ T cells from PBMCs. These receptors originate from a man aged 18 to 29 in good health. Some clones in this sample may be carry-over from other donors' samples. CDR3s include the opening cysteine and the closing phenylalanine or tryptophan. A D gene is named only where the DNA matches it firmly. Expanded clones get a size class; other rows say once, few or many, or leave the size out.

V: TRBV28
J: TRBJ2-1
size: -
D: TRBD2
DNA: TGTGCCAGCAGCATCACTAGCGGGGCCTACAATGAGCAGTTCTTC
CDR3: CASSITSGAYNEQFF

V: TRBV28
J: TRBJ1-2
size: -
D: TRBD1
DNA: TGTGCCAGCAGTCTCGGACAGGAGCAGCCCTACGGGTATGGCTACACCTTC
CDR3: CASSLGQEQPYGYGYTF

V: TRBV6-5
J: TRBJ2-1
size: -
D: TRBD1
DNA: TGTGCCAGCAGTTTGACAGGGTTTAACGAGCAGTTCTTC
CDR3: CASSLTGFNEQFF

V: TRBV15
J: TRBJ2-1
size: -
D: TRBD2
DNA: TGTGCCACCAGCAGACCCGCAACTAGCGATGAGCAGTTCTTC
CDR3: CATSRPATSDEQFF

V: TRBV5-4
J: TRBJ2-5
size: -
D: -
DNA: TGTGCCAGCAGCTCCGGGGGAGAGACCCAGTACTTC
CDR3: CASSSGGETQYF

V: TRBV28
J: TRBJ2-7
size: -
D: TRBD1
DNA: TGTGCCAGCAGTCCGTGGACAGGGCGAAACACCTACGAGCAGTACTTC
CDR3: CASSPWTGRNTYEQYF

V: TRBV7-9
J: TRBJ2-1
size: -
D: -
DNA: TGTGCCAGCAGCTCCACTAGAGACCCTTGGTATGAGCAGTTCTTC
CDR3: CASSSTRDPWYEQFF

V: TRBV5-1
J: TRBJ2-7
size: -
D: -
DNA: TGCGCCAGCAGCTTGGGGGGTTACGAGCAGTACTTC
CDR3: CASSLGGYEQYF

V: TRBV27
J: TRBJ2-7
size: -
D: TRBD2
DNA: TGTGCCAGCAGTTTATGGGGCGGGAGGGCCGTACTTTACGAGCAGTACTTC
CDR3: CASSLWGGRAVLYEQYF

V: TRBV27
J: TRBJ1-1
size: -
D: TRBD1
DNA: TGTGCCAGCAAAATAAGACAGGGGGGCACTGAAGCTTTCTTT
CDR3: CASKIRQGGTEAFF

V: TRBV9
J: TRBJ1-4
size: -
D: -
DNA: TGTGCCAGCAGCGTAGACCTAACTAATGAAAAACTGTTTTTT
CDR3: CASSVDLTNEKLFF

V: TRBV19
J: TRBJ1-5
size: once
D: -
DNA: TGTGCCAGTAGTATGGGTGGGAGTCAGCCCCAGCATTTT
CDR3: CASSMGGSQPQHF

V: TRBV9
J: TRBJ2-3
size: -
D: TRBD1
DNA: TGTGCCAGCAGCACTCGGACAGGGGGCGGCCCAGATACGCAGTATTTT
CDR3: CASSTRTGGGPDTQYF

V: TRBV7-6
J: TRBJ2-3
size: -
D: TRBD2
DNA: TGTGCCAGTACTAGCGGGAGCGTAGATACGCAGTATTTT
CDR3: CASTSGSVDTQYF

V: TRBV28
J: TRBJ2-7
size: -
D: -
DNA: TGTGCCAGCAGTTTACGGGGGTTGCCAGAGCAGTACTTC
CDR3: CASSLRGLPEQYF

V: TRBV6-5
J: TRBJ1-5
size: -
D: -
DNA: TGTGCCAGCAGTTACCGTTCTGGAGGAGTCAATCAGCCCCAGCATTTT
CDR3: CASSYRSGGVNQPQHF

V: TRBV7-9
J: TRBJ2-5
size: -
D: TRBD2
DNA: TGTGCCAGCAGCCGCACGGGAGGGGAAGACGAAGAGACCCAGTACTTC
CDR3: CASSRTGGEDEETQYF

V: TRBV5-4
J: TRBJ2-5
size: -
D: -
DNA: TGTGCCAGCAGCTTGTGGTCGAGCCGGGAGACCCAGTACTTC
CDR3: CASSLWSSRETQYF

V: TRBV7-2
J: TRBJ2-7
size: -
D: TRBD1
DNA: TGTGCCAGCAGCTCCAGGGACAGGAATCCCTACGAGCAGTACTTC
CDR3: CASSSRDRNPYEQYF

V: TRBV6-6
J: TRBJ1-5
size: -
D: -
DNA: TGTGCCAGCAGTCTCCCGGGAGAGGGGGGCCAGCCCCAGCATTTT
CDR3: CASSLPGEGGQPQHF

V: TRBV30
J: TRBJ1-2
size: -
D: -
DNA: TGTGCCTGGAGTGTAGGGCAGGGTCACAGGTACGGCTACACCTTC
CDR3: CAWSVGQGHRYGYTF

V: TRBV15
J: TRBJ2-1
size: -
D: TRBD2
DNA: TGTGCCACCAGCAGAGAGGGCAGGACTAGCGGATACAATGAGCAGTTCTTC
CDR3: CATSREGRTSGYNEQFF

V: TRBV27
J: TRBJ1-5
size: -
D: -
DNA: TGTGCCAGCAGTTTATCGGTCGTGAGCAATCAGCCCCAGCATTTT
CDR3: CASSLSVVSNQPQHF

V: TRBV27
J: TRBJ1-5
size: -
D: -
DNA: TGTGCCAGCCACCCTTCGGAACGGGGGAGGAATCAGCCCCAGCATTTT
CDR3: CASHPSERGRNQPQHF

V: TRBV9
J: TRBJ2-5
size: -
D: TRBD2
DNA: TGTGCCAGCAGCCTTACCCCGGGACTAGCGGGAGGGAGAGGAGAGACCCAGTACTTC
CDR3: CASSLTPGLAGGRGETQYF

V: TRBV4-1
J: TRBJ2-7
size: -
D: -
DNA: TGCGCCAGCAGCCAAGAGGAGCTAGCGTTCTACGAGCAGTACTTC
CDR3: CASSQEELAFYEQYF

V: TRBV28
J: TRBJ1-4
size: once
D: -
DNA: TGTGCCAGCAAGGCCGCGGCAGTGATTAATGAAAAACTGTTTTTT
CDR3: CASKAAAVINEKLFF

V: TRBV7-9
J: TRBJ2-7
size: -
D: -
DNA: TGTGCCAGCAGCTTAGGGGCCGGGGGTGAGCGTGAGCAGTACTTC
CDR3: CASSLGAGGEREQYF

V: TRBV9
J: TRBJ1-2
size: -
D: TRBD1
DNA: TGTGCCAGCAGCGGAGACGGACAGGCCTATGGCTACACCTTC
CDR3: CASSGDGQAYGYTF

V: TRBV27
J: TRBJ1-1
size: few
D: -
DNA: TGTGCCAGCAGTTTTAGGTCGGACACTGAAGCTTTCTTT
CDR3: CASSFRSDTEAFF

V: TRBV27
J: TRBJ2-2
size: once
D: TRBD2
DNA: TGTGCCAGCAGTTTATACTCCCTAGCGGGAAGGTCCGGGGAGCTGTTTTTT
CDR3: CASSLYSLAGRSGELFF

V: TRBV27
J: TRBJ1-5
size: -
D: TRBD1
DNA: TGTGCCAGCAGTTTAGGACAGGGGGCGATTCAGCCCCAGCATTTT
CDR3: CASSLGQGAIQPQHF

V: TRBV5-1
J: TRBJ1-2
size: -
D: -
DNA: TGCGCCAGCGATAACCCTTTAGGCTATGGCTACACCTTC
CDR3: CASDNPLGYGYTF

V: TRBV5-6
J: TRBJ2-5
size: once
D: TRBD2
DNA: TGTGCCAGCAGCTTGGCGGGGGGTGGCTCGGAGACCCAGTACTTC
CDR3: CASSLAGGGSETQYF

V: TRBV9
J: TRBJ1-1
size: -
D: TRBD1
DNA: TGTGCCAGCAGCGTAGTTTCAGGGGGTGGGACTGAAGCTTTCTTT
CDR3: CASSVVSGGGTEAFF

V: TRBV5-4
J: TRBJ2-7
size: -
D: -
DNA: TGTGCCAGCAGCGCCAGCTCCTACGAGCAGTACTTC
CDR3: CASSASSYEQYF

V: TRBV27
J: TRBJ2-7
size: -
D: TRBD2
DNA: TGTGCCAGCAGTGCCCGACTAGCGGGGTACGAGCAGTACTTC
CDR3: CASSARLAGYEQYF

V: TRBV27
J: TRBJ2-7
size: -
D: TRBD2
DNA: TGTGCCAGCAGCATCGGGACTAGCGGCTTGGGGGAGCAGTACTTC
CDR3: CASSIGTSGLGEQYF

V: TRBV25-1
J: TRBJ2-7
size: -
D: -
DNA: TGTGCCAGCAGTGAGGAGCTCTCCTACGAGCAGTACTTC
CDR3: CASSEELSYEQYF

V: TRBV11-2
J: TRBJ1-2
size: -
D: TRBD1
DNA: TGTGCCAGCAGCCTTCATTACAGGGGTCCATCGCCTGGCTACACCTTC
CDR3: CASSLHYRGPSPGYTF

V: TRBV9
J: TRBJ2-1
size: -
D: -
DNA: TGTGCCAGCAGCGTTAAAGGCGGGGAGAGGGTTGCTTCCTCCTACAATGAGCAGTTCTTC
CDR3: CASSVKGGERVASSYNEQFF

V: TRBV7-9
J: TRBJ1-1
size: -
D: -
DNA: TGTGCCAGCAGCTGGGGCCTCAACACTGAAGCTTTCTTT
CDR3: CASSWGLNTEAFF

V: TRBV7-9
J: TRBJ2-7
size: -
D: TRBD1
DNA: TGTGCCAGCAGCCCCTGGGACAGTCCCATCGGAGAGCAGTACTTC
CDR3: CASSPWDSPIGEQYF

V: TRBV4-2
J: TRBJ1-1
size: -
D: -
DNA: TGTGCCAGCAGCCCCCGGGGGACTTCAGAAGCTTTCTTT
CDR3: CASSPRGTSEAFF

V: TRBV7-9
J: TRBJ1-6
size: -
D: TRBD1
DNA: TGTGCCAGCAGGTTTTCCGGGACAGGGAATTCACCCCTCCACTTT
CDR3: CASRFSGTGNSPLHF

V: TRBV27
J: TRBJ2-7
size: -
D: TRBD2
DNA: TGTGCCAGCAGTTTAGGGGGACTAGCGGGAGGAAGGGAGCAGTACTTC
CDR3: CASSLGGLAGGREQYF

V: TRBV27
J: TRBJ2-6
size: -
D: -
DNA: TGTGCCAGCAGTGTCCGGGCCCCAGGATACGTCCTGACTTTC
CDR3: CASSVRAPGYVLTF

V: TRBV9
J: TRBJ2-5
size: once
D: -
DNA: TGTGCCAGCAGCAAAAGGACAGCCCAAGAGACCCAGTACTTC
CDR3: CASSKRTAQETQYF

V: TRBV2
J: TRBJ1-5
size: -
D: -
DNA: TGTGCCAGCAGTGTTTTACAGGGTGATCAGCCCCAGCATTTT
CDR3: CASSVLQGDQPQHF

V: TRBV27
J: TRBJ2-2
size: -
D: -
DNA: TGTGCCAGCATGGGCGCGTGGAACACCGGGGAGCTGTTTTTT
CDR3: CASMGAWNTGELFF